Listed here are 22 T cell receptor beta chains from one sample, sequenced in a study of read filtering for tumor transcriptome and immune sequencing. From roughly 390 ng of RNA, a library with molecular barcoded alpha/delta and beta/gamma adaptors was made. MiXCR, applied by TCRdb to the reads, yields one record per CDR3 protein. The sample shows about 58,000 distinct CDR3 sequences, around 12% of them seen only once. The sample was a population of CD138-negative cells sorted from bone marrow. All receptors derive from a donor aged 40 or over with multiple myeloma.

This clonotype was picked up many times. The chain carries TRBV5-1 and TRBJ2-5; 7 nucleotides line up with TRBD1. J was trimmed by 3 bases and V by 0 bases; bases with no gene match: 5. The germline CDR1 and CDR2 sequences are SGHRS and YFSETQ. This CDR3 is 15 amino acids long. The CDR3 is CASSLAPGTEETQYF. CDR3 bases: TGCGCCAGCAGCTTGGCCCCAGGGACAGAAGAGACCCAGTACTTC.

This clonotype was seen many times. The V call is TRBV23-1, the J call TRBJ2-1; D possibly corresponds to TRBD2 (6 bases). TRBV23-1 is given ORF status, its function remaining uncertain. The CDR3 is made up of 16 amino acids. Trimming removed 0 bases from V and 9 bases from J, with 18 bases in between. The CDR3 sequence: CASSQSIGGTPFEQFF. As DNA, the CDR3 is TGCGCCAGCAGTCAATCGATAGGAGGGACTCCCTTTGAGCAGTTCTTC.

This clonotype was seen at least ten times. This chain connects TRBV18 to TRBJ2-3, with a weak D call TRBD2 (5 bases). Germline-derived CDR1 and CDR2 are KGHSH and LQKENI. The CDR3 sequence is 13 residues long. Trimming shortened V by 3 bases and J by 1 base, and 5 bases separated the two germline ends. The CDR3 nucleotides are TGTGCCAGCTCACCGCGGGGCACAGATACGCAGTATTTT. Encoded protein: CASSPRGTDTQYF.

This clonotype has ten or more counts. The CDR3 nucleotides are TGTGCCAGCAGCGGTGGGCTTCTGGGGTACAATGAGCAGTTCTTC. Translated, it gives CASSGGLLGYNEQFF. This chain links TRBV11-3 with TRBJ2-1; D uncertain. The V end was cut by 5 bases, the J end by 4 bases, with 15 bases between. The CDR3 runs to 15 residues. Germline CDR1 is SGHNT and CDR2 is YENEEA.

The genes are TRBV7-2 and TRBJ2-2; no clear D. This CDR3 comprises 15 residues. Germline CDR1 SGHTA, CDR2 FQGNSA. V was cut by 6 bases and J by 6 bases, with 17 bases left in between. The CDR3 loop is CASSLGRIRAGELFF. The CDR3 DNA sequence: TGTGCCAGCAGTCTCGGACGTATACGAGCCGGGGAGCTGTTTTTT.

This clonotype was detected only a few times. Since a far larger clone is one base different, this is likely a read error. The V call is TRBV29-1, the J call TRBJ2-1; D is ambiguous. The CDR3 sequence is 10 residues long. Germline V lookup: CDR1 SQVTM, CDR2 ANQGSEA. V lost 4 bases and J 10 bases, leaving 8 bases between the germline ends. CDR3 in amino acids: CSVVQHEQFF. The DNA of the CDR3 is TGCAGCGTTGTCCAACACGAGCAGTTCTTC.

This clonotype was recorded many times. V and J are TRBV7-9 and TRBJ2-7; TRBD1 aligns across 7 bases. Germline-derived CDR1 and CDR2 are SEHNR and FQNEAQ (reference sequence). The CDR3 length is 16 residues. V shed 5 bases, J shed 7 bases, and the junction held 17 bases outside the gene matches. As DNA, the CDR3 is TGTGCCAGCAGCCGAAGGTCGGACAGGCTTCGGGAAGAGCAGTACTTC. Its protein is CASSRRSDRLREEQYF.

This clonotype has only a few counts. Because it lacks the conserved phenylalanine or tryptophan at the end, this CDR3 is likely a read error. The DNA is left out, because the CDR3 cannot be placed on it with certainty; the CDR3 is given as TCRdb lists it. V gene TRBV5-1 combines with J gene TRBJ1-4; TRBD1, the table's D call, lacks a check against the DNA. The CDR3 sequence runs 11 residues, both termini included. The germline V gene has CDR1 SGHRS and CDR2 YFSETQ. CDR3 amino acids: CASRPGAAQCG.

This clonotype was seen repeatedly, ten times or more. The chain's CDR3 is CASSGSVSFETQYF. In nucleotides, the CDR3 is TGTGCCAGCAGTGGGTCCGTATCATTCGAGACCCAGTACTTC. This chain uses TRBV6-1 with TRBJ2-5, with no clear D. The germline V and J ends were trimmed by 4 bases and 5 bases, with 14 bases remaining between them. The length of the CDR3 is 14 residues. The germline V gene has CDR1 MNHNS and CDR2 SASEGT.

Ten or more counts support this clonotype. The chain joins TRBV5-1 to TRBJ2-1, with 12 positions matching TRBD2. The germline V gene has CDR1 SGHRS and CDR2 YFSETQ. Losses at the gene ends were 2 bases for V and 7 bases for J; bases not matched to a gene: 10. The CDR3 is 17 amino acids. The CDR3 loop reads CASSFRTSGAESNEQFF. CDR3 nucleotides: TGCGCCAGCAGCTTCCGGACTAGCGGGGCGGAATCGAATGAGCAGTTCTTC.

The sample holds a few counts of this clonotype. The V gene is TRBV12-3 or TRBV12-4, the J gene TRBJ2-1; TRBD1 aligns across 8 bases. CDR3 length: 15 residues. V lost 6 bases to trimming and J lost 1 base; unmatched junction nucleotides: 5. The CDR3 is CASRTGTGSYNEQFF. CDR3 nucleotide sequence: TGTGCCAGCAGAACCGGGACAGGATCCTACAATGAGCAGTTCTTC.

In this sample, this clonotype turned up many times. The chain links TRBV12-3 or TRBV12-4 to TRBJ1-5, with 9 bases aligning to TRBD1. V was clipped by 5 bases and J by 5 bases; unmatched bases: 10. This CDR3 spans 16 amino acids. CDR3 region: CASSIRTGARDQPQHF. The CDR3, as DNA: TGTGCCAGCAGTATACGGACAGGGGCTCGCGATCAGCCCCAGCATTTT.

CDR3 DNA: TGTGCCAGCAGCCAATCCCCTACCGGGGCCCAGTACTTC. Its translation is CASSQSPTGAQYF. V and J are TRBV3-1 and TRBJ2-5, with D possibly being TRBD2 (5 bases). The CDR3 has 13 amino acids. Germline V gene lookup returns CDR1 LGHDT and CDR2 YNNKEL (reference sequence). V lost 2 bases and J lost 9, with 13 bases in between.

This clonotype was detected ten times or more. This rearrangement joins TRBV5-1 to TRBJ2-3; 8 nucleotides align to TRBD2. V was clipped by 6 bases and J by 2 bases; unmatched bases: 8. The germline gives CDR1 SGHRS, CDR2 YFSETQ. The CDR3 runs to 15 residues. The CDR3, as DNA: TGCGCCAGCACCCCTCGGGGACTAGACACAGATACGCAGTATTTT. Amino acid sequence: CASTPRGLDTDTQYF.

This clonotype appeared many times. V and J are TRBV4-1 and TRBJ1-1; D remains ambiguous. CDR3 length equals 17 residues. Deletions cut 3 bases from V and 1 base from J, with 18 bases between. The V gene's germline CDR1 is MGHRA and CDR2 YSYEKL. CDR3 amino acids: CASSQRSGSLGNTEAFF. CDR3 in DNA: TGCGCCAGCAGCCAGAGGTCCGGGAGTCTGGGGAACACTGAAGCTTTCTTT.

In its sample, this clonotype was seen many times. V usage is TRBV7-2 and J usage is TRBJ2-2, with D uncertain. The germline gives CDR1 SGHTA, CDR2 FQGNSA. Trimming took off 1 base at V and 9 bases at J, with 12 bases between the two ends. The CDR3 runs to 14 residues. The CDR3 spells CASSLGFSNRELFF. The CDR3 nucleotides read TGTGCCAGCAGCTTAGGATTTAGCAACAGGGAGCTGTTTTTT.

This clonotype is medium-sized. The chain is built from TRBV5-4 and TRBJ2-1, with D possibly matching TRBD1 (8 bases). Looked up from germline, CDR1 is SGHNT and CDR2 is YYREEE (reference sequence). V lost 2 bases and J 9 bases, leaving 21 bases between the germline ends. This CDR3 comprises 16 residues. Here the CDR3 reads CASSLRTGGWEGEQFF. CDR3 sequence (DNA): TGTGCCAGCAGCTTAAGAACAGGGGGTTGGGAGGGTGAGCAGTTCTTC.

This clonotype was detected ten times or more. The chain uses TRBV6-1 and TRBJ2-3; no reliable D call. From germline, CDR1 is MNHNS and CDR2 SASEGT. The CDR3 has 17 residues. V was cut by 1 base and J by 3 bases, with 17 bases left in between. As DNA, the CDR3 is TGTGCCAGCAGTGAAGAGTATTGGGCAAAGCTTACAGATACGCAGTATTTT. Protein sequence: CASSEEYWAKLTDTQYF.

This clonotype was seen only a few times. This could be a read error, since a much larger clone is one nucleotide away. The chain carries TRBV18 and TRBJ1-5, with D possibly TRBD1 on 5 matching bases. The CDR3 length is 15 residues. Germline V gene data show CDR1 as KGHSH and CDR2 as LQKENI. V was cut by 3 bases and J by 2 bases, with 11 bases left in between. CDR3 in amino acids: CASSPGADGNQPQHF. The CDR3 region has the DNA TGTGCCAGCTCACCCGGGGCGGACGGCAATCAGCCCCAGCATTTT.

This clonotype was observed a handful of times. Just one base apart from a much larger clone, this may be a read error. The CDR3 ends on some other residue instead of the conserved phenylalanine or tryptophan, so this is likely a read error. V and J are TRBV6-2 or TRBV6-3 and TRBJ1-1; D unresolved. The CDR3 runs to 13 residues. V shed 2 bases and J shed 2 bases, with 6 bases lying between them. The germline V gene has CDR1 MNHEY and CDR2 SVGEGT. CDR3 protein: CASSYRANTEAFL. CDR3 coding DNA: TGTGCCAGCAGTTACCGGGCTAACACTGAAGCTTTCCTT.

This clonotype was observed at least ten times. The genes are TRBV10-1 and TRBJ2-2, with TRBD1 identical over 7 bases. This CDR3 contains 13 residues. The germline CDR1 and CDR2 sequences are WNHNN and SYGVQD (reference sequence). V was clipped by 5 bases and J by 6 bases; unmatched bases: 3. The CDR3 DNA follows: TGCGCCAGCAGTCCCGGGACAGCCGGGGAGCTGTTTTTT. Its translation is CASSPGTAGELFF.

This clonotype was observed a few times. This sequence joins TRBV29-1 and TRBJ1-1; no reliable D call. This CDR3 region has 13 residues. Germline CDR1 is SQVTM and CDR2 is ANQGSEA. V was shortened by 7 bases and J by 3 bases, with 15 bases between the two germline ends. In nucleotides, the CDR3 is TGCAGCGCAGATATGTTTGGATACACTGAAGCTTTCTTT. Amino acids: CSADMFGYTEAFF.